The T cell receptor beta chain under discussion was sequenced for a study of cytomegalovirus exposure and HLA in healthy donors. Points from the study as a whole: Through in vitro validation, a few CMV-associated chains were shown to be specific for CMV antigens. Published work reported that the classifier diagnosed cytomegalovirus status with high specificity and sensitivity. The study designated around 150 TCR beta chains cytomegalovirus-associated.

About this clone: What it recognizes is unknown.

Only in-frame clones appear in the TCRdb table, and some are missing; sequencing was by immunoSEQ multiplex PCR. The sample has fewer than 300,000 clones; roughly 90% are singletons. There are 14 residues in the CDR3. V was cut by 3 bases and J by 1 base, with 9 bases left in between. Germline CDR1 MDHEN, CDR2 SYDVKM. This TCR came from a woman in her late teens or twenties in good health and CMV-seronegative. Sequences were obtained from PBMCs. This sequence joins TRBV28 and TRBJ1-1; D gene uncertain. The CDR3 DNA reads TGTGCCAGCAGTTTGGTACAGACGAACACTGAAGCTTTCTTT. It yields the protein CASSLVQTNTEAFF. Full variable domain (remainder filled in from reference TRBV28 and TRBJ1-1): DVKVTQSSRYLVKRTGEKVFLECVQDMDHENMFWYRQDPGLGLRLIYFSYDVKMKEKGDIPEGYSVSREKKERFSLILESASTNQTSMYLCASSLVQTNTEAFFGQGTRLTVV.